Reported below is one TCR beta chain. Its target is not known. Genomic DNA template from tumor biopsies or peripheral blood, 616 ng to 6,004 ng input. Libraries were prepared by immunoSEQ multiplex PCR; TCRdb keeps only in-frame clonotypes and omits some of them. The sample lists some 20,000 clones; about 84% were seen once. The data belong to a study of T cells in tumors after PD-1 blockade. Turning to the study itself: Daily vismodegib 150 mg continued in a subset of anti-PD-1-treated patients.

General observations from the study: Some novel exhausted tumor clones appeared in pre-treatment blood, suggesting peripheral recruitment.

In germline, CDR1 is LNHDA, CDR2 SQIVND (reference sequence). The ends were cut back, 4 bases at V and 5 bases at J, with 12 bases in the middle. This CDR3 is built from 13 residues. This receptor was obtained from a human donor with advanced basal cell or squamous cell carcinoma (not recorded which). J is TRBJ2-7 and V is TRBV19, with D tentatively TRBD2 (5 bases). This specimen consisted of PBMCs, obtained after anti-PD-1 therapy. The CDR3 bases are TGTGCCAGTAGTACCACGGGGAACAACGAGCAGTACTTC. It yields the protein CASSTTGNNEQYF.